This passage covers 21 T cell receptor beta chains from one sample sequenced in a study of T cell repertoires in cytomegalovirus infection. TCRdb reprocessed the reads via MiXCR and lists one record per CDR3 protein. The sample lists about 300,000 distinct CDR3 sequences; around 10% were seen once. The sequenced sample was PBMCs. These receptors all stem from a human donor in good health (CMV status not recorded). Some clones in this sample may be carry-over from other donors' samples.

This clonotype has a count of ten or more. The chain uses TRBV11-1 and TRBJ2-1; D assignment may be TRBD1 or TRBD2 (5 bases each). Trimming shortened V by 2 bases and J by 0 bases, and 17 bases separated the two germline ends. Germline assignment: CDR1 SGHAT and CDR2 FQDESV (reference sequence). The CDR3 extends over 18 amino acids. DNA of the CDR3: TGTGCCAGCAGCTTATTCTCCGGGGCTTCCGTCTCCTACAATGAGCAGTTCTTC. Its protein product is CASSLFSGASVSYNEQFF.

This chain joins TRBV6-5 and TRBJ1-6; D unresolved. The CDR3 length is 14 residues. Germline CDR1 and CDR2: MNHEY and SVGAGI. V lost 0 bases and J 10 bases, leaving 10 bases between the germline ends. The CDR3 region has the DNA TGTGCCAGCAGTTACTCTCGGGAAAGCTCACCCCTCCACTTT. Amino acid sequence: CASSYSRESSPLHF.

This clonotype was detected only a few times. The chain is built from TRBV4-3 and TRBJ2-6; D is unclear. CDR3 length equals 15 residues. Germline CDR1 reads LGHNA; CDR2 reads YSLEER. The ends were cut back, 4 bases at V and 0 bases at J, with 7 bases in the middle. CDR3 nucleotide sequence: TGCGCCAGCAGCCTCTCCGCCTCTGGGGCCAACGTCCTGACTTTC. The encoded protein is CASSLSASGANVLTF.

The sample holds many counts of this clonotype. This sequence joins TRBV7-2 and TRBJ2-1; unclear D gene. The CDR3 consists of 12 residues. Trimming removed 2 bases at V and 7 bases at J, with 6 bases between. Germline loops: CDR1 SGHTA, CDR2 FQGNSA. The CDR3 DNA reads TGTGCCAGCAGCTTATACGAGAATGAGCAGTTCTTC. It yields the protein CASSLYENEQFF.

This clonotype has a count of ten or more. The chain combines TRBV7-8 with TRBJ2-2, with TRBD1 matching over 8 bases. Germline-derived CDR1 and CDR2 are SGHVS and FQNEAQ. The junction had 7 bases not matched to a gene; V was cut back by 3 bases and J by 4 bases. This CDR3 spans 16 amino acids. In DNA form, the CDR3 reads TGTGCCAGCAGCTTCTGGGGACAGGCGCTCACCGGGGAGCTGTTTTTT. It translates to CASSFWGQALTGELFF.

This chain connects TRBV5-4 to TRBJ2-5; possible D gene TRBD2, 6 bases. Trimming stripped 1 base from V and 3 bases from J, with 7 bases between. CDR3 length: 13 amino acids. Germline lookup yields CDR1 SGHNT and CDR2 YYREEE (reference sequence). The CDR3 spells CASSLPSEETQYF. DNA for the CDR3: TGTGCCAGCAGCTTGCCTAGCGAAGAGACCCAGTACTTC.

With respect to this clonotype: A much larger clone sits a single nucleotide away, making a read error possible. The rearrangement joins TRBV12-3 or TRBV12-4 to TRBJ2-2; maybe TRBD2 (6 bases). The CDR3 consists of 12 residues. CDR3 coding DNA: TGTGCCAGACCTAGCGACAACGGGGAGCTGGTTTTT. Protein: CARPSDNGELVF.

The chain links TRBV29-1 to TRBJ2-5; 7 positions agree with TRBD2. CDR3 size: 13 residues. The germline V gene has CDR1 SQVTM and CDR2 ANQGSEA. V gave up 6 bases and J gave up 1 base; unmatched junction bases: 5. CDR3 residues: CSVSGRVQETQYF. In DNA, the CDR3 is TGCAGCGTGTCGGGGAGGGTCCAAGAGACCCAGTACTTC.

This clonotype was detected many times. The genes are TRBV11-1 and TRBJ2-1, with 8 bases that match TRBD1. The V gene's germline CDR1 is SGHAT and CDR2 FQDESV (reference sequence). V gave up 5 bases and J gave up 7 bases; unmatched junction bases: 7. This CDR3 has 14 amino acids. This chain's CDR3 is CASSLGQGRNEQFF. The CDR3 DNA reads TGTGCCAGCAGCCTAGGACAGGGACGGAATGAGCAGTTCTTC.

This clonotype has at least ten counts. The rearrangement uses TRBV7-2 and TRBJ2-1, with TRBD1 matching over 8 bases. Losses at the gene ends were 2 bases for V and 9 bases for J; bases not matched to a gene: 3. In germline, CDR1 is SGHTA, CDR2 FQGNSA. The CDR3 has 13 residues. The chain's CDR3 is CASSLYRGIEQFF. CDR3 DNA sequence: TGTGCCAGCAGCTTATACAGGGGGATTGAGCAGTTCTTC.

This clonotype was observed at least ten times. The rearrangement joins TRBV28 to TRBJ2-6; TRBD1 agrees at 9 bases. V trimming: 5 bases; J trimming: 1 base; junction bases outside the gene matches: 12. Germline-derived CDR1 and CDR2 are MDHEN and SYDVKM. This CDR3 spans 19 amino acids. The CDR3 reads CASSKRPSQGASGANVLTF. The CDR3 nucleotides read TGTGCCAGCAGTAAACGCCCCTCACAGGGGGCTTCTGGGGCCAACGTCCTGACTTTC.

This clonotype was recorded at least ten times. J is TRBJ2-2 and V is TRBV10-3, with 7 nucleotides matching TRBD2. V was clipped by 6 bases and J by 8 bases; unmatched bases: 12. This CDR3 contains 15 residues. Germline V gene sequence: CDR1 ENHRY, CDR2 SYGVKD. The CDR3 spells CAISPGGGSGGELFF. For the CDR3, the DNA is TGTGCCATCAGCCCCGGCGGGGGAAGCGGGGGGGAGCTGTTTTTT.

The chain carries TRBV29-1 and TRBJ2-1; 7 bases line up with TRBD1. CDR1 SQVTM and CDR2 ANQGSEA come from the germline V gene. After removal of 4 bases from V and 6 bases from J, the junction contained 9 bases not matched to a gene. The CDR3 totals 14 residues. The CDR3 DNA is TGCAGCGTTGCGAGAACAGGGGTAAGCAATGAGCAGTTCTTC. Its translation is CSVARTGVSNEQFF.

In regard to this clonotype: A read error is possible here, since a much larger clone lies one base away. CDR3 DNA sequence: TGTGCCAGCACCCTGGGTACTGTAGCTTTCTTT. Residues: CASTLGTVAFF. The chain carries TRBV28 and TRBJ1-1; D remains unclear. The CDR3 sequence is 11 residues long. Germline CDR1 is MDHEN and CDR2 is SYDVKM. The whole variable domain, filled in from reference TRBV28 and TRBJ1-1, reads DVKVTQSSRYLVKRTGEKVFLECVQDMDHENMFWYRQDPGLGLRLIYFSYDVKMKEKGDIPEGYSVSREKKERFSLILESASTNQTSMYLCASTLGTVAFFGQGTRLTVV.

The table lists this clonotype with a few counts. The chain is built from TRBV20-1 and TRBJ2-3; 8 positions agree with TRBD2. This CDR3 spans 16 amino acids. Germline lookup yields CDR1 DFQATT and CDR2 SNEGSKA (reference sequence). V lost 6 bases and J lost 1; bases outside the gene matches: 12. CDR3: CSAPMGRGARTDTQYF. In DNA form, the CDR3 reads TGCAGTGCCCCGATGGGGCGGGGGGCTCGCACAGATACGCAGTATTTT.

This chain connects TRBV20-1 to TRBJ1-1; D gene ambiguous. From germline, CDR1 is DFQATT and CDR2 SNEGSKA (reference sequence). V lost 2 bases and J 1 base, leaving 17 bases between the germline ends. The CDR3 runs 16 residues. CDR3 protein: CSARHFDRVGNTEAFF. The DNA of the CDR3 is TGCAGTGCTAGACACTTTGATCGGGTAGGGAACACTGAAGCTTTCTTT.

This clonotype has more than one count but fewer than ten. The chain joins TRBV20-1 to TRBJ2-1, with 9 nucleotides matching TRBD2. This CDR3 region has 15 residues. The junction had 7 bases not matched to a gene; V was cut back by 1 base and J by 6 bases. Germline CDR1 reads DFQATT; CDR2 reads SNEGSKA (reference sequence). The CDR3 nucleotides are TGCAGTGCTAGAGTTTCAGGACTAGCGTTCAATGAGCAGTTCTTC. Translated: CSARVSGLAFNEQFF.

This clonotype was detected many times. The CDR3 DNA is TGTGCCATCAGTGGAACAGGGGTTCACAATCAGCCCCAGCATTTT. Amino acids: CAISGTGVHNQPQHF. V usage is TRBV10-3 and J usage is TRBJ1-5; 7 positions agree with TRBD1. This CDR3 region has 15 residues. Germline V CDR1 and CDR2: ENHRY, SYGVKD. Unmatched junction bases numbered 6, after V lost 4 bases and J lost 3 bases.

The sample holds many counts of this clonotype. In nucleotides, the CDR3 is TGTGCCAGCAGCCGACAGACAGAGCGCGAGCAGTACGTC. Translated, it gives CASSRQTEREQYV. This chain uses TRBV6-2 or TRBV6-3 with TRBJ2-7; D is possibly TRBD1 (5 bases). Per the germline V gene, CDR1 is MNHEY and CDR2 is SVGEGT. The CDR3 contains 13 residues. Trimming left V 6 bases short and J 6 bases short, with 15 bases between.

This clonotype occurred a few times. This chain joins TRBV11-3 and TRBJ2-4, with D maybe TRBD2 (6 bases). The CDR3 contains 14 residues. CDR1 and CDR2 (germline): SGHNT, YENEEA. Trimming cost V 5 bases and J 7 bases, with 15 bases left between them. The DNA for the CDR3 is TGTGCCAGCAGCCCCGGGGGAGAAGGGAACATTCAGTACTTC. Protein sequence: CASSPGGEGNIQYF.

This clonotype has only a few counts. This chain uses TRBV25-1 with TRBJ2-2; no clear D. The CDR3 has 15 amino acids. Germline loops: CDR1 MGHDK, CDR2 SYGVNS. Between the trimmed V and J ends, which lost 1 base and 1 base, there was a span of 7 bases. DNA for the CDR3: TGTGCCAGCAGTGAATCAGTCGGGAACACCGGGGAGCTGTTTTTT. It encodes CASSESVGNTGELFF.